These 5 T cell receptor beta chains were all obtained from the same sample, sequenced in a study of blood T cell repertoires in COVID-19 (dated by TCRdb to 2020 to 2021). Libraries were constructed by the immunoSEQ multiplex PCR assay. The source is immuneACCESS, and TCRdb retained only in-frame sequences with V and J called. Part of the clones is not carried over; for the studies checked, unresolved V genes explain less than half of this, and the remainder is unexplained. The sample contains 150,000 to 200,000 clones, around 76% of them found a single time. Roughly a sixth of the sample goes to the ten largest clones. Sequencing was done on a sample of PBMCs or T cells enriched from blood (not recorded which). The source is a woman between 45 and 65 years old with acute COVID-19.

The rearrangement links TRBV15 to TRBJ1-3; the match to TRBD1 covers 9 bases. CDR1 is LNHNV, CDR2 YYDKDF, per germline (reference sequence). The CDR3 runs 13 residues. Trimming cost V 9 bases and J 5 bases; bases outside gene matches: 5. DNA of the CDR3: TGTGCCACAAGAGGGACAGGGAGAAACACCATATATTTT. This sequence encodes CATRGTGRNTIYF.

The V and J genes are TRBV5-1 and TRBJ1-6, with D uncertain. CDR1 and CDR2 from the germline V gene are SGHRS and YFSETQ. The CDR3 covers 13 residues. V was cut by 6 bases and J by 3 bases, with 7 bases left in between. The CDR3 spells CASKEGYNSPLHF. CDR3 nucleotides: TGCGCCAGCAAGGAGGGCTATAATTCACCCCTCCACTTT. Combining the CDR3 with reference TRBV5-1 and TRBJ1-6 gives the whole variable domain KAGVTQTPRYLIKTRGQQVTLSCSPISGHRSVSWYQQTPGQGLQFLFEYFSETQRNKGNFPGRFSGRQFSNSRSEMNVSTLELGDSALYLCASKEGYNSPLHFGNGTRLTVT.

V usage is TRBV24-1 and J usage is TRBJ1-2, with 9 positions matching TRBD1. The length of the CDR3 is 15 residues. V gave up 4 bases and J gave up 4 bases; unmatched junction bases: 6. Per germline, CDR1 KGHDR and CDR2 SFDVKD. CDR3 in amino acids: CATSDPPGQGYGYTF. Written as DNA, the CDR3 is TGTGCCACCAGTGACCCACCGGGACAGGGCTATGGCTACACCTTC.

The rearrangement links TRBV4-2 to TRBJ2-3; tentative D call: TRBD2 (6 bases). V was shortened by 3 bases and J by 1 base, with 8 bases between the two germline ends. The CDR3 extends over 14 amino acids. CDR1 is LGHNA and CDR2 is YNFKEQ in the germline V gene. CDR3 sequence reads: CASSQGGGTDTQYF. Here the CDR3 DNA reads TGTGCCAGCAGCCAGGGCGGGGGCACAGATACGCAGTATTTT.

V and J are TRBV29-1 and TRBJ1-5; 7 bases match TRBD1. The CDR3 extends over 14 amino acids. Germline V gene data show CDR1 as SQVTM and CDR2 as ANQGSEA. Trimming at V came to 8 bases and at J to 0 bases, leaving 7 bases not matched to a gene. The CDR3 loop reads CSTQTGDSNQPQHF. The DNA of the CDR3 is TGCAGCACGCAAACAGGGGATAGCAATCAGCCCCAGCATTTT.